This T cell receptor (beta chain) is drawn from a study of blood T cell repertoires in COVID-19. About the study: From T cells, B-cell-depleted T cells, or PBMCs came the material, which was cDNA or gDNA.

The CDR3 totals 14 residues. With 3 bases removed from V and 8 bases from J, the gap between germline ends came to 16 bases. Germline V gene lookup returns CDR1 MRHNA and CDR2 SNTAGT. As processed by the authors: Amplification of reference gene primers was used by the study to estimate nucleated cell counts. Profiled with immunoSEQ multiplex PCR; TCRdb holds only in-frame clones, not every one. The V and J calls and clone size come from that table; D and trimming were worked out from the DNA. The sample comprises around 180,000 clones, around 85% of which are singletons, and 3.3% rests with the top ten.

The source is a man in his 60s with acute or convalescent COVID-19. Source material: peripheral blood. The J gene is TRBJ1-2, the V gene TRBV6-4; tentatively, D is TRBD1 (6 bases). DNA for the CDR3: TGTGCCAGCAGTGAAATTCCAGGGGTTAGCGGCTACACCTTC. Its protein product is CASSEIPGVSGYTF.